These 15 T cell receptor beta chains originate from one sample sequenced in a study of blood T cell repertoires in COVID-19. Clones were read by immunoSEQ multiplex PCR, and TCRdb kept only the in-frame ones, dropping some. Here the sample spans a few hundred thousand clones, around 81% being singletons. Input material: PBMCs or T cells enriched from blood (not recorded which). The receptors shown here come from a woman aged 40 to 50 with acute COVID-19.

CDR3 region: CASSLSNFYGYTF. The DNA of the CDR3 is TGTGCCAGCAGTTTAAGCAACTTCTATGGCTACACCTTC. The chain joins TRBV27 to TRBJ1-2; D remains ambiguous. This CDR3 is 13 amino acids long. Trimming took off 2 bases at V and 4 bases at J, with 8 bases between the two ends. Germline V lookup: CDR1 MNHEY, CDR2 SMNVEV (reference sequence).

This chain connects TRBV19 to TRBJ2-3, with 7 bases aligning to TRBD2. The CDR3 loop spans 13 amino acids. Germline values: CDR1 LNHDA, CDR2 SQIVND (reference sequence). V lost 5 bases, J lost 4 bases, and 3 bases stayed unmatched. The CDR3 DNA reads TGTGCCAGTAGTCGTCGGGAGGCAGATACGCAGTATTTT. Its translation is CASSRREADTQYF.

The chain recombines TRBV11-1 with TRBJ2-3, with 9 bases identical to TRBD1. Trimming removed 5 bases from V and 1 base from J; junction bases left unmatched: 7. The CDR3 is made up of 16 amino acids. Germline lookup yields CDR1 SGHAT and CDR2 FQDESV (reference sequence). The CDR3 reads CASSPQGAGGTDTQYF. CDR3 nucleotides: TGTGCCAGCAGCCCACAGGGGGCGGGAGGCACAGATACGCAGTATTTT.

This clone has just a few counts. This chain links TRBV11-1 with TRBJ1-2; the D gene is possibly TRBD1 (5 bases). V lost 3 bases, J lost 7 bases, and 21 bases lay in between. The germline V gene encodes CDR1 SGHAT and CDR2 FQDESV (reference sequence). This CDR3 is 16 amino acids long. For the CDR3, the DNA is TGTGCCAGCAGCTTTGCGGGGACCTCAGAAGGAAGTGGCTACACCTTC. It translates to CASSFAGTSEGSGYTF.

The chain links TRBV18 to TRBJ1-1; the match to TRBD1 covers 7 bases. This CDR3 is built from 14 residues. CDR1 KGHSH and CDR2 LQKENI come from the germline V gene. Trimming at V came to 4 bases and at J to 6 bases, leaving 8 bases not matched to a gene. The CDR3 bases are TGTGCCAGCTCACTTTACAGGGGAATTGCTGAAGCTTTCTTT. Protein product: CASSLYRGIAEAFF.

The rearrangement joins TRBV6-1 to TRBJ1-5; D is unclear. V gave up 4 bases and J gave up 4 bases, with 11 bases separating them. Germline CDR1 and CDR2: MNHNS and SASEGT. There are 14 residues in the CDR3. The CDR3 region has the DNA TGTGCCAGCAGTGTAGCGGGAGAAAATCAGCCCCAGCATTTT. It specifies CASSVAGENQPQHF.

The rearrangement uses TRBV5-4 and TRBJ2-3; 9 bases are shared with TRBD2. With V trimmed by 3 bases and J by 1 base, 12 bases remained unmatched. CDR3 length: 18 residues. Germline V CDR1 and CDR2: SGHNT, YYREEE (reference sequence). The CDR3 sequence: CASSSPLGVAGGTDTQYF. DNA for the CDR3: TGTGCCAGCAGCTCCCCCCTAGGGGTAGCGGGGGGCACAGATACGCAGTATTTT.

J is TRBJ2-7 and V is TRBV3-1 (or the pseudogene TRBV3-2); D not resolved. The CDR3 contains 14 residues. V dropped 4 bases and J dropped 2 bases, with 12 bases sitting between them. The germline CDR1 and CDR2 sequences are LGHDT and YNNKEL (reference sequence). CDR3 amino acids: CASSRSGSTYEQYF. The CDR3 DNA is TGTGCCAGCAGCCGGAGTGGGTCTACCTACGAGCAGTACTTC.

The V call is TRBV5-1, the J call TRBJ2-3; TRBD1 aligns across 8 bases. The CDR3 is made up of 14 amino acids. The ends lost 4 bases at V and 3 bases at J; junction bases unmatched: 4. Germline CDR1 SGHRS, CDR2 YFSETQ. The CDR3 loop is CASSKGQVTDTQYF. The DNA for the CDR3 is TGCGCCAGCAGCAAGGGACAGGTTACAGATACGCAGTATTTT.

V gene TRBV30 combines with J gene TRBJ1-5; D might be TRBD1 (6 bases). The ends were cut back, 6 bases at V and 4 bases at J, with 10 bases in the middle. Germline V gene data show CDR1 as GTSNPN and CDR2 as SVGIG (reference sequence). The CDR3 has 12 residues. CDR3 sequence reads: CACGQTNQPQHF. In DNA, the CDR3 is TGTGCCTGTGGACAGACAAATCAGCCCCAGCATTTT.

V usage is TRBV19 and J usage is TRBJ1-5; 7 bases are a match to TRBD1. Germline V gene lookup returns CDR1 LNHDA and CDR2 SQIVND (reference sequence). The CDR3 loop spans 15 amino acids. The J segment lost 2 bases and the V segment lost 3 bases, leaving 4 bases of the junction unmatched. In DNA, the CDR3 is TGTGCCAGTAGTATTTTCGGACAGGGCAATCAGCCCCAGCATTTT. It specifies CASSIFGQGNQPQHF. Supplemented by reference TRBV19 and TRBJ1-5, the full variable domain reads DGGITQSPKYLFRKEGQNVTLSCEQNLNHDAMYWYRQDPGQGLRLIYYSQIVNDFQKGDIAEGYSVSREKKESFPLTVTSAQKNPTAFYLCASSIFGQGNQPQHFGDGTRLSIL.

The rearrangement joins TRBV7-8 to TRBJ2-2; a possible D gene is TRBD1 (5 bases). The CDR3 runs 15 residues. Trimming shortened V by 2 bases and J by 6 bases, and 13 bases separated the two germline ends. CDR1 is SGHVS and CDR2 is FQNEAQ in the germline V gene. CDR3 DNA: TGTGCCAGCAGCTTATCAGGGAAGGAAGCCGGGGAGCTGTTTTTT. Translating gives CASSLSGKEAGELFF.

V is TRBV6-5 and J is TRBJ2-7, with 7 bases fitting TRBD1. Germline trimming cut 6 bases from V and 0 bases from J; bases unmatched to any gene: 5. Germline CDR1 is MNHEY and CDR2 is SVGAGI. The CDR3 spans 14 residues. CDR3: CASSRDSSSYEQYF. The CDR3, as DNA: TGTGCCAGCAGCCGGGACAGTAGCTCCTACGAGCAGTACTTC.

V and J are TRBV19 and TRBJ2-4; the match to TRBD1 covers 12 bases. The CDR3 is 17 amino acids. Germline-derived CDR1 and CDR2 are LNHDA and SQIVND (reference sequence). V lost 5 bases and J lost 4; bases outside the gene matches: 9. CDR3 amino acids: CASSSPGQGATKNIQYF. The CDR3 DNA follows: TGTGCCAGTAGTTCCCCGGGACAGGGGGCCACAAAAAACATTCAGTACTTC.

The chain carries TRBV11-2 and TRBJ2-1, with 9 bases aligning to TRBD2. The CDR3 is 14 residues long. Trimming took 3 bases from V and 8 from J; bases not matched to a gene: 5. Germline CDR1 reads SGHAT; CDR2 reads FQNNGV. The CDR3 nucleotides read TGTGCCAGCAGCTTTCTAGCGGGACCCCATGAGCAGTTCTTC. Translation gives CASSFLAGPHEQFF. The variable domain in full, completed from reference TRBV11-2 and TRBJ2-1, reads EAGVAQSPRYKIIEKRQSVAFWCNPISGHATLYWYQQILGQGPKLLIQFQNNGVVDDSQLPKDRFSAERLKGVDSTLKIQPAKLEDSAVYLCASSFLAGPHEQFFGPGTRLTVL.